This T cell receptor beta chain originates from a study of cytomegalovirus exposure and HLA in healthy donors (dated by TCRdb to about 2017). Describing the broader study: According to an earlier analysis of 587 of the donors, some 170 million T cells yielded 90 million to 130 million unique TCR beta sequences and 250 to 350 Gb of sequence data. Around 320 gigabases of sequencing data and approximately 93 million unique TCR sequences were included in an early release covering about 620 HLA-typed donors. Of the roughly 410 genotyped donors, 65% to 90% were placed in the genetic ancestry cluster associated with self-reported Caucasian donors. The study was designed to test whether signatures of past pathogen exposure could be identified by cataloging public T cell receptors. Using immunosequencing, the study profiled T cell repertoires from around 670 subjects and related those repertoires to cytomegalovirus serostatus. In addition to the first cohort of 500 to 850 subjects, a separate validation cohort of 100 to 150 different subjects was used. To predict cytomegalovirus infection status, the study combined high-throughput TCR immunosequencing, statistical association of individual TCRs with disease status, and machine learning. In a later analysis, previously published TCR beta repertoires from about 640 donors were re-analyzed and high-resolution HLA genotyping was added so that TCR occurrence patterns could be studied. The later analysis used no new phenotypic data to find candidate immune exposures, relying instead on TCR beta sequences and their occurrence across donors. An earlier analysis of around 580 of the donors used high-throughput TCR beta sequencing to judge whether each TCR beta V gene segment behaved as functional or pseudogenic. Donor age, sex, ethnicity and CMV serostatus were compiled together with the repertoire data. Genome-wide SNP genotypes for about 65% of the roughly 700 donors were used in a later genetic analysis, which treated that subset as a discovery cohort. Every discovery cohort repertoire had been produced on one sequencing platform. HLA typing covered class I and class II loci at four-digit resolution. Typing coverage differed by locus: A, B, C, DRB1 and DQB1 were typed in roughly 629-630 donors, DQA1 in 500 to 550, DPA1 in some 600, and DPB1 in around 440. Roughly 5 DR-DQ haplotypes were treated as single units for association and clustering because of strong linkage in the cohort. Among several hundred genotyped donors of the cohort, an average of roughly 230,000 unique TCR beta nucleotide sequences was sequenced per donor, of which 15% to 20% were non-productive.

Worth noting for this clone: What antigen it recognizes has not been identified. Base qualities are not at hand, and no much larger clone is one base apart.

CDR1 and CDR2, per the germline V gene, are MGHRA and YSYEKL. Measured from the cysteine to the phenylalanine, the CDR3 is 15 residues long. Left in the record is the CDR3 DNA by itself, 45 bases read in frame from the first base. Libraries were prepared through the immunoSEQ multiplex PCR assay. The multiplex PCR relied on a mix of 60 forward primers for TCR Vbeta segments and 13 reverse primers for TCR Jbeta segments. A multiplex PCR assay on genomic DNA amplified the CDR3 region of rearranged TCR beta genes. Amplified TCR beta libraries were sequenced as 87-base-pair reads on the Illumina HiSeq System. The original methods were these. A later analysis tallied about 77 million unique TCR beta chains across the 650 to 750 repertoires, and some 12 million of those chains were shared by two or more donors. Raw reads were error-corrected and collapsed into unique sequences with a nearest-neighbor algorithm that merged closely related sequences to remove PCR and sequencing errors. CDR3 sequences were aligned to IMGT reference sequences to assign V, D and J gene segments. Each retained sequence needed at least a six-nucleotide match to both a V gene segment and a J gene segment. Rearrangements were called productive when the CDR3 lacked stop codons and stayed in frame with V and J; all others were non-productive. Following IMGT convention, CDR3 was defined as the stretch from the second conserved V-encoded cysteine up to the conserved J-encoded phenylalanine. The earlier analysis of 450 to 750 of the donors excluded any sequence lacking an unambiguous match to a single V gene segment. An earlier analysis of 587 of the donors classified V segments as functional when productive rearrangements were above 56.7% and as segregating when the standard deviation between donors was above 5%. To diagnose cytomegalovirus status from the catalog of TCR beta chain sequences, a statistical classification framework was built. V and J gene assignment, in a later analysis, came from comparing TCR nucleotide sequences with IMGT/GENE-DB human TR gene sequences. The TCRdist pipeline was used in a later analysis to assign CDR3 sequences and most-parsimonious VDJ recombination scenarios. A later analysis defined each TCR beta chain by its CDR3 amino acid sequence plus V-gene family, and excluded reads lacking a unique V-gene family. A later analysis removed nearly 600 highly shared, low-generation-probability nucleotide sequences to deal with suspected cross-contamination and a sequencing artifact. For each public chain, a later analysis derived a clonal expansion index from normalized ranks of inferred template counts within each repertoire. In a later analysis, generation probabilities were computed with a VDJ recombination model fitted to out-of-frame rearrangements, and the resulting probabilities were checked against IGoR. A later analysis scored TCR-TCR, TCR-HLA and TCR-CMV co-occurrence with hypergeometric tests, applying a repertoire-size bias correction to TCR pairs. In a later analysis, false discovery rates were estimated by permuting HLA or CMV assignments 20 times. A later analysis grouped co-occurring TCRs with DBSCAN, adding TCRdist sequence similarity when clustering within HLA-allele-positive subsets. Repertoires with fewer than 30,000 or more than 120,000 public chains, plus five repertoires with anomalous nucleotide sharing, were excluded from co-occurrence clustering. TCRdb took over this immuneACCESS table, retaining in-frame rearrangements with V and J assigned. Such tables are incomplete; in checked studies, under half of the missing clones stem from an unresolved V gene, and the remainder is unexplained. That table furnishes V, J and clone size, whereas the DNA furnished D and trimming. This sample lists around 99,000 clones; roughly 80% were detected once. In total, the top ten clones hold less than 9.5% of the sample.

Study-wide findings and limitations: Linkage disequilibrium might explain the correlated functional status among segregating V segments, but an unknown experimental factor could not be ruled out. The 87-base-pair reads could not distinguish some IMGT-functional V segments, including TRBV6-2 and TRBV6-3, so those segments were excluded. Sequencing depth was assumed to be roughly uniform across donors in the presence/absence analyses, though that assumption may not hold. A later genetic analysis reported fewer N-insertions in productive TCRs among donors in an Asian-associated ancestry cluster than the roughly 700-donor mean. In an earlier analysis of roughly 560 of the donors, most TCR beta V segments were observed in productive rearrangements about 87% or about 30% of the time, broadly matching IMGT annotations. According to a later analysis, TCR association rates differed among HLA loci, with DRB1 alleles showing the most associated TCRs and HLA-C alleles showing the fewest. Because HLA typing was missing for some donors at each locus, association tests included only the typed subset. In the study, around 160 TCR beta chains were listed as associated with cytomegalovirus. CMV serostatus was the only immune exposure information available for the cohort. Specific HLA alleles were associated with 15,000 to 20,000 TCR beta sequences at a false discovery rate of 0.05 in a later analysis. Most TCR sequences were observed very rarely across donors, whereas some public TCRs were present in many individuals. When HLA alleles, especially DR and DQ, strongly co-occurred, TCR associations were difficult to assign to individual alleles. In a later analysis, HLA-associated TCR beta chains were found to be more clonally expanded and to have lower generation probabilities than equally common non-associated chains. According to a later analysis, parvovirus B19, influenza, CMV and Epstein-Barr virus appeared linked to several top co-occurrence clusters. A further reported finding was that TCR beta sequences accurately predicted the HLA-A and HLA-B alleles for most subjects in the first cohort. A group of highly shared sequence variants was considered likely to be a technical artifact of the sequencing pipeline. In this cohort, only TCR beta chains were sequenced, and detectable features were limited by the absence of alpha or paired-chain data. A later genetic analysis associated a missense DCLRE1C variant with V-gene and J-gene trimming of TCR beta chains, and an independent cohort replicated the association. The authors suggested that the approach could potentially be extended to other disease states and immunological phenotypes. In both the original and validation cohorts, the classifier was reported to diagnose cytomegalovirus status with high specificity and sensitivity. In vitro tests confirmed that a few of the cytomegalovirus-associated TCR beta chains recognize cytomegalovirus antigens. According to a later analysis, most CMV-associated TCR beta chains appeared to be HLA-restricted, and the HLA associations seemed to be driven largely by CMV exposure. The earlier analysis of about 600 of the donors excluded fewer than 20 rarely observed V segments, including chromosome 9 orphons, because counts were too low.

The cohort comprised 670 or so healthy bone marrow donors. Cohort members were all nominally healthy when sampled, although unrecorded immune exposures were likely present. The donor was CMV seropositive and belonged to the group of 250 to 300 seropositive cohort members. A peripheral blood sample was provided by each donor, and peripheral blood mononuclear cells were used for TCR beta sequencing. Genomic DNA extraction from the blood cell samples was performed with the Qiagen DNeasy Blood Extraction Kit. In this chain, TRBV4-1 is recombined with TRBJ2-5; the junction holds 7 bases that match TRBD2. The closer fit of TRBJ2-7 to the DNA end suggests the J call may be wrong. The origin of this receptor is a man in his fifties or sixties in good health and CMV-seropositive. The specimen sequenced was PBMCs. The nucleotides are TGCGCCAGCAGCCACCTAGCGGAGTTTCCGTACGAGCAGTACTTC. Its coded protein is CASSHLAEFPYEQYF.